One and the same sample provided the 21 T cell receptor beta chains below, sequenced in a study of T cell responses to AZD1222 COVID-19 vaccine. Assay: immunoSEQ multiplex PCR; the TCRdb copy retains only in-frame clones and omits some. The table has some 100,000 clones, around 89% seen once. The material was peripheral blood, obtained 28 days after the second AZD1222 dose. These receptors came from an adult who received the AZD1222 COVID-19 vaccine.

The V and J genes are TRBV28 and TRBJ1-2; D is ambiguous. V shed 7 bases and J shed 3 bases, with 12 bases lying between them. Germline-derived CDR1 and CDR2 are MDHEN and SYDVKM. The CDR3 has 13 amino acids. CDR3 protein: CASISGFYYGYTF. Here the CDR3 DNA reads TGTGCCAGCATAAGTGGATTTTACTATGGCTACACCTTC.

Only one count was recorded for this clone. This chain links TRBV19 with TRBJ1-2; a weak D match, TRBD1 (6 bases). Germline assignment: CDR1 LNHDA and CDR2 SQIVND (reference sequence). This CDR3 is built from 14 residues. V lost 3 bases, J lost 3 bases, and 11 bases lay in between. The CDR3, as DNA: TGTGCCAGTAGTATCCAGGGGACGTACTATGGCTACACCTTC. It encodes CASSIQGTYYGYTF.

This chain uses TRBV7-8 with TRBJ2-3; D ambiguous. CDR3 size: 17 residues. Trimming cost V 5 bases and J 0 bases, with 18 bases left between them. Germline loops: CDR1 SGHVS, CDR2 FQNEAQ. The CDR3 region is CASSARYVGSSTDTQYF. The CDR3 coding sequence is TGTGCCAGCAGCGCCCGGTACGTGGGTTCTAGCACAGATACGCAGTATTTT. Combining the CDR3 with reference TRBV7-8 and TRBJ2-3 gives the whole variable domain GAGVSQSPRYKVAKRGQDVALRCDPISGHVSLFWYQQALGQGPEFLTYFQNEAQLDKSGLPSDRFFAERPEGSVSTLKIQRTQQEDSAVYLCASSARYVGSSTDTQYFGPGTRLTVL.

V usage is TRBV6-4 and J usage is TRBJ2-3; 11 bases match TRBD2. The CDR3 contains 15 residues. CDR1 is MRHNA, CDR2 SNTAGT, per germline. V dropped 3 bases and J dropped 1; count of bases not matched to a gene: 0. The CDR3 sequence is CASSETSGGTDTQYF. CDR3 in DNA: TGTGCCAGCAGTGAGACTAGCGGGGGCACAGATACGCAGTATTTT.

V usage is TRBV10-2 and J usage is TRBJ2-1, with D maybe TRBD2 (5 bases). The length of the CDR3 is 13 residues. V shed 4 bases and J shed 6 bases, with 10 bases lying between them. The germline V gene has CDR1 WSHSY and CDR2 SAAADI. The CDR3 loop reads CASSVREFNEQFF. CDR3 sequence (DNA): TGCGCCAGCAGTGTTCGGGAATTCAATGAGCAGTTCTTC.

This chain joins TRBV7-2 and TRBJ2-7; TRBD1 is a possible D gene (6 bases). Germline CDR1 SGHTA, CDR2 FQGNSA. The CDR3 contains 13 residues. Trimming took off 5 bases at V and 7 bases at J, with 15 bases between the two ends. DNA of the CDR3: TGTGCCAGCAGCCGGACAGACCTCCGTGAGCAGTACTTC. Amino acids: CASSRTDLREQYF.

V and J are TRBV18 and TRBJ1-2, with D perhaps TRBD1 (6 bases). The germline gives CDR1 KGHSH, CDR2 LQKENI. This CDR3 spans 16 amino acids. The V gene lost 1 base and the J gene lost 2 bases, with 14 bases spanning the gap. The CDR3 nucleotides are TGTGCCAGCTCACCACGGAGTCAGGGGCCAAACTATGGCTACACCTTC. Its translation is CASSPRSQGPNYGYTF.

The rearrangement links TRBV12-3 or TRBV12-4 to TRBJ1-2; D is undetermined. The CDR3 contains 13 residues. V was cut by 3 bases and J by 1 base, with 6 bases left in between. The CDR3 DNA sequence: TGTGCCAGCAGTTTGCAGGTTAACTATGGCTACACCTTC. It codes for CASSLQVNYGYTF.

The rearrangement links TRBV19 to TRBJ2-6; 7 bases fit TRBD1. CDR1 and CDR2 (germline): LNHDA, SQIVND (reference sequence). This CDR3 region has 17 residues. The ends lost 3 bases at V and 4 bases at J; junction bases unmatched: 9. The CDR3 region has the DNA TGTGCCAGTAGTATCGAGACAGGGACCCCCGGGGCCAACGTCCTGACTTTC. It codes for CASSIETGTPGANVLTF. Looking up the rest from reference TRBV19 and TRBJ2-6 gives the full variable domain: DGGITQSPKYLFRKEGQNVTLSCEQNLNHDAMYWYRQDPGQGLRLIYYSQIVNDFQKGDIAEGYSVSREKKESFPLTVTSAQKNPTAFYLCASSIETGTPGANVLTFGAGSRLTVL.

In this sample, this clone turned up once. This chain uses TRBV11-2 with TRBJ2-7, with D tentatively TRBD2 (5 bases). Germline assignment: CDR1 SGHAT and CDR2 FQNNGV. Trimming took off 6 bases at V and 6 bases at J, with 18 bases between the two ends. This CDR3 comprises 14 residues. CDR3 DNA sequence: TGTGCCAGCAGTCCCCAACTCCGGGGAACCGAGCAGTACTTC. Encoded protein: CASSPQLRGTEQYF.

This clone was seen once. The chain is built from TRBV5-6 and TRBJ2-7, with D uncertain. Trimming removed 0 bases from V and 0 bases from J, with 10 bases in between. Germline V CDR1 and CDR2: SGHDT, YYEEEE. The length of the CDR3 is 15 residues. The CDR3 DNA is TGTGCCAGCAGCTTGGTAGTCAAGAGCTCCTACGAGCAGTACTTC. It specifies CASSLVVKSSYEQYF.

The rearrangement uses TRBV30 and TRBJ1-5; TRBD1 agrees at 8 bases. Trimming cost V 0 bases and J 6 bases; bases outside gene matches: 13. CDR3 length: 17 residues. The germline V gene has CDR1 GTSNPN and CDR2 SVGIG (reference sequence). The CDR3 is CAWSVQAGGLFGQPQHF. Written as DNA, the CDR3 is TGTGCCTGGAGTGTACAGGCAGGGGGCTTATTCGGTCAGCCCCAGCATTTT. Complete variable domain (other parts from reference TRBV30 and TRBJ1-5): SQTIHQWPATLVQPVGSPLSLECTVEGTSNPNLYWYRQAAGRGLQLLFYSVGIGQISSEVPQNLSASRPQDRQFILSSKKLLLSDSGFYLCAWSVQAGGLFGQPQHFGDGTRLSIL.

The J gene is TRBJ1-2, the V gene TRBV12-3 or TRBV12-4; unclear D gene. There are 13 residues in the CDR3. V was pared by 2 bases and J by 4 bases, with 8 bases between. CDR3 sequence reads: CASSLQLSYGYTF. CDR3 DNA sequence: TGTGCCAGCAGTTTACAACTGAGCTATGGCTACACCTTC.

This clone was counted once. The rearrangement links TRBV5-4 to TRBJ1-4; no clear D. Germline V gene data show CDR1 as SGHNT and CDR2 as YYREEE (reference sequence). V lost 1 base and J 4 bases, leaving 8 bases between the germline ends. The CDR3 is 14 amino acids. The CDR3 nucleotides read TGTGCCAGCAGCTTGTGGCGGGGTAATGAAAAACTGTTTTTT. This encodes CASSLWRGNEKLFF.

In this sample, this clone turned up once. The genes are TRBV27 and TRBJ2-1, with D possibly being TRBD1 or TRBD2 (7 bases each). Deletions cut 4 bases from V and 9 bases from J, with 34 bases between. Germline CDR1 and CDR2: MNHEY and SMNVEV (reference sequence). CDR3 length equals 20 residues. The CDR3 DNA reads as TGTGCCAGCAGTTCCCCCGGTTGGGAGGGGGCCCCACTTCGGTTGAGTGAGCAGTTCTTC. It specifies CASSSPGWEGAPLRLSEQFF.

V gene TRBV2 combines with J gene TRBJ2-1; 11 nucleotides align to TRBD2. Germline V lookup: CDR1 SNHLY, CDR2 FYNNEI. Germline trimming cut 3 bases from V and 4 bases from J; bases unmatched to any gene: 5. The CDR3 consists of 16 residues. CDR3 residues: CASSELTSGEYNEQFF. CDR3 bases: TGTGCCAGCAGTGAGTTGACTAGCGGGGAATACAATGAGCAGTTCTTC.

CDR3 DNA sequence: TGTGCCAGCAGTCCAGGACAGGGAAGGACCGGGGAGCTGTTTTTT. Encoded protein: CASSPGQGRTGELFF. The J gene is TRBJ2-2, the V gene TRBV28, with 8 bases that match TRBD1. The CDR3 has 15 residues. Trimming removed 5 bases from V and 5 bases from J; junction bases left unmatched: 7. Germline V gene data show CDR1 as MDHEN and CDR2 as SYDVKM.

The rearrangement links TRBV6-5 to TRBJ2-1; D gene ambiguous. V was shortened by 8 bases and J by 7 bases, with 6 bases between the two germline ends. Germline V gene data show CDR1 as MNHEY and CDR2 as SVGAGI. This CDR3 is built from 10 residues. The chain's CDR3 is CASSGNEQFF. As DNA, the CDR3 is TGTGCCAGCTCCGGGAATGAGCAGTTCTTC.

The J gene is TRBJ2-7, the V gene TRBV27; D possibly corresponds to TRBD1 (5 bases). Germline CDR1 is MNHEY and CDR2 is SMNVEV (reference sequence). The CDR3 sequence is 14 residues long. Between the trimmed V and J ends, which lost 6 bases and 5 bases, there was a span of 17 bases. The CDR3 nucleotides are TGTGCCAGCAGCTTCACAGGTCTCCGGGACGAGCAGTACTTC. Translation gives CASSFTGLRDEQYF.

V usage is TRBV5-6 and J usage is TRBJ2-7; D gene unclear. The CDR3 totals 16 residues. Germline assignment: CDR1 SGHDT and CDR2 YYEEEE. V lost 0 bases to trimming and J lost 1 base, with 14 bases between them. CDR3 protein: CASSLALGIRSYEQYF. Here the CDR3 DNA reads TGTGCCAGCAGCTTGGCCCTGGGGATTAGGTCCTACGAGCAGTACTTC.

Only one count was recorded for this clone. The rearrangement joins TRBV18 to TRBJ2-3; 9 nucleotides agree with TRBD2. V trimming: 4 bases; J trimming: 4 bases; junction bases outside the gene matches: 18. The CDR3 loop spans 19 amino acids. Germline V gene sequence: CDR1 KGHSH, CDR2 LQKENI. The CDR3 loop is CASSQLATALAGGSDTQYF. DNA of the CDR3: TGTGCCAGCTCACAGCTCGCGACAGCCCTCGCGGGAGGGTCAGATACGCAGTATTTT.